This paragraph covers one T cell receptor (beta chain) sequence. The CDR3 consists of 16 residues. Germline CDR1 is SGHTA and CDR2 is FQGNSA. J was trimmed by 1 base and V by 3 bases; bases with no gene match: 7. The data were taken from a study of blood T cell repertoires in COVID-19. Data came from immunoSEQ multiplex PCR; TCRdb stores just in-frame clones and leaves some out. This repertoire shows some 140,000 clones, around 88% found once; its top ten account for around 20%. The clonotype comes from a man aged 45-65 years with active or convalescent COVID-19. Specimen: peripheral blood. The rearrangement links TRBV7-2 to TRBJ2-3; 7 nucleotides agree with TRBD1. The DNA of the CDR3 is TGTGCCAGCAGCTTCTCCCTCGGACAGGGCACAGATACGCAGTATTTT. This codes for CASSFSLGQGTDTQYF.